The 20 T cell receptor beta chains presented below share a single source sample, sequenced in a study of T-cell memory formation after mild COVID-19. TCRdb re-analysed the 5' RACE reads in MiXCR, keeping a single row per CDR3 protein. Of about 440,000 distinct CDR3 sequences listed, approximately 20% are singletons. The sample was PBMCs or a T cell subset sorted from them (not recorded which). The receptors derive from an adult woman who had mild COVID-19 (a few samples of this study predate the infection). Cell type and time point are not known.

This clonotype was seen a handful of times. The chain couples TRBV9 to TRBJ2-1; TRBD2 matches 9 bases. The CDR3 is 14 residues long. The V gene's germline CDR1 is SGDLS and CDR2 YYNGEE. J was trimmed by 6 bases and V by 2 bases; bases with no gene match: 3. The CDR3: CASSVGGRGNEQFF. CDR3 nucleotides: TGTGCCAGCAGCGTGGGCGGGAGGGGCAATGAGCAGTTCTTC.

This clonotype appeared a few times. The chain uses TRBV24-1 and TRBJ2-7; D might be TRBD2 (6 bases). CDR3 size: 13 residues. Trimming cost V 4 bases and J 3 bases, with 9 bases left between them. Germline-derived CDR1 and CDR2 are KGHDR and SFDVKD. The DNA for the CDR3 is TGTGCCACCAGTGAGCGGGACTTCTACGAGCAGTACTTC. Its translation is CATSERDFYEQYF.

The chain links TRBV7-2 to TRBJ2-7; 11 bases map to TRBD1. J was trimmed by 3 bases and V by 2 bases; bases with no gene match: 9. This CDR3 is 17 amino acids long. CDR1 and CDR2 from the germline V gene are SGHTA and FQGNSA. Written as DNA, the CDR3 is TGTGCCAGCAGCTTATACGCAGCCGGGACAGGGGGCTACGAGCAGTACTTC. Protein: CASSLYAAGTGGYEQYF.

The chain combines TRBV29-1 with TRBJ2-7, with D perhaps matching TRBD1 (6 bases). Looked up from germline, CDR1 is SQVTM and CDR2 is ANQGSEA. The CDR3 covers 12 residues. With 7 bases removed from V and 5 bases from J, the gap between germline ends came to 15 bases. CDR3 protein: CSGLGGGNEQYF. CDR3 bases: TGCAGCGGGCTAGGGGGTGGCAACGAGCAGTACTTC.

V is TRBV7-9 and J is TRBJ2-2, with D perhaps being TRBD1 or TRBD2 (6 bases each). The CDR3 sequence is 16 residues long. Germline CDR1 reads SEHNR; CDR2 reads FQNEAQ (reference sequence). The ends were cut back, 6 bases at V and 5 bases at J, with 19 bases in the middle. For the CDR3, the DNA is TGTGCCAGCAGAACGGCACGAGGGGGGACGACCGGGGAGCTGTTTTTT. This codes for CASRTARGGTTGELFF. Full variable domain (outside the CDR3, taken from reference TRBV7-9 and TRBJ2-2): DTGVSQNPRHKITKRGQNVTFRCDPISEHNRLYWYRQTLGQGPEFLTYFQNEAQLEKSRLLSDRFSAERPKGSFSTLEIQRTEQGDSAMYLCASRTARGGTTGELFFGEGSRLTVL.

The V and J genes are TRBV7-2 and TRBJ1-2, with D possibly being TRBD1 (5 bases). CDR3 size: 17 residues. V was pared by 2 bases and J by 0 bases, with 16 bases between. The germline gives CDR1 SGHTA, CDR2 FQGNSA. CDR3 region: CASSLFDSSASNYGYTF. The CDR3 DNA is TGTGCCAGCAGCTTATTTGACAGTTCGGCCTCTAACTATGGCTACACCTTC.

This clonotype was detected a few times. The chain employs TRBV6-5 and TRBJ2-1; perhaps D is TRBD1 or TRBD2 (6 bases each). CDR3 length: 16 amino acids. Germline CDR1 is MNHEY and CDR2 is SVGAGI. V lost 3 bases and J lost 2, with 14 bases in between. The CDR3 coding sequence is TGTGCCAGCAGTTATTCGGGGGCGAAAACCTACAATGAGCAGTTCTTC. It yields the protein CASSYSGAKTYNEQFF.

The chain carries TRBV4-2 and TRBJ1-2; D is perhaps TRBD1 (5 bases). V lost 0 bases, J lost 8 bases, and 13 bases lay in between. Germline values: CDR1 LGHNA, CDR2 YNFKEQ. The CDR3 extends over 14 amino acids. CDR3 loop: CASSQEGGTVGYTF. The CDR3, as DNA: TGTGCCAGCAGCCAAGAAGGAGGGACTGTAGGCTACACCTTC.

The chain employs TRBV7-9 and TRBJ2-7; 9 bases align to TRBD1. CDR1 and CDR2 from the germline V gene are SEHNR and FQNEAQ (reference sequence). This CDR3 contains 13 residues. The J segment lost 5 bases and the V segment lost 5 bases, leaving 4 bases of the junction unmatched. CDR3 loop: CASSRDRVNEQYF. CDR3 DNA sequence: TGTGCCAGCAGCCGGGACAGGGTCAACGAGCAGTACTTC.

The table lists this clonotype with a few counts. The V call is TRBV12-3 or TRBV12-4, the J call TRBJ2-2; 10 bases match TRBD2. Trimming at V came to 10 bases and at J to 6 bases, leaving 11 bases not matched to a gene. There are 15 residues in the CDR3. CDR3 sequence: CATYSGTSAPGELFF. The CDR3 nucleotides read TGTGCCACCTACTCCGGGACTAGCGCGCCCGGGGAGCTGTTTTTT.

The genes are TRBV7-2 and TRBJ2-3; D is uncertain. The germline V and J ends were trimmed by 1 base and 5 bases, with 19 bases remaining between them. Germline-derived CDR1 and CDR2 are SGHTA and FQGNSA. The CDR3 extends over 17 amino acids. The DNA of the CDR3 is TGTGCCAGCAGCTTAGTGATAGCTACGTCTACTGGAGATACGCAGTATTTT. This translates into CASSLVIATSTGDTQYF.

This clonotype showed up just a few times. The chain has TRBV3-1 and TRBJ2-3; 7 bases are shared with TRBD2. Germline loops: CDR1 LGHDT, CDR2 YNNKEL (reference sequence). This CDR3 is built from 15 residues. V lost 3 bases, J lost 1 base, and 4 bases stayed unmatched. CDR3 sequence: CASSHTSGGTDTQYF. The CDR3, as DNA: TGTGCCAGCAGCCACACAAGCGGGGGCACAGATACGCAGTATTTT.

The chain carries TRBV19 and TRBJ2-7; no reliable D call. CDR1 is LNHDA, CDR2 SQIVND, per germline (reference sequence). The V end was cut by 3 bases, the J end by 4 bases, with 10 bases between. The CDR3 contains 13 residues. For the CDR3, the DNA is TGTGCCAGTAGTATCGCTAGAGAATACGAGCAGTACTTC. Its translation: CASSIAREYEQYF.

The chain links TRBV10-3 to TRBJ2-3; D possibly matches TRBD1 or TRBD2 (5 bases each). V was shortened by 2 bases and J by 4 bases, with 10 bases between the two germline ends. The CDR3 spans 14 residues. The germline V gene has CDR1 ENHRY and CDR2 SYGVKD. The CDR3 nucleotides are TGTGCCATCAGTGAGGGGGGTTCACCAGATACGCAGTATTTT. It codes for CAISEGGSPDTQYF.

This clonotype was counted only a few times. DNA for the CDR3: TGTGCCAGCAGCTTGGCGGGACAGGTCTACCACGAGCAGTACTTC. Encoded protein: CASSLAGQVYHEQYF. The chain combines TRBV5-5 with TRBJ2-7; 8 nucleotides line up with TRBD1. Germline V gene sequence: CDR1 SGHKS, CDR2 YYEKEE (reference sequence). This CDR3 spans 15 amino acids. V trimming: 0 bases; J trimming: 5 bases; junction bases outside the gene matches: 7.

V and J are TRBV7-9 and TRBJ2-1; D possibly uses TRBD1 or TRBD2 (5 bases each). Trimming left V 6 bases short and J 8 bases short, with 17 bases between. CDR3 size: 14 residues. Germline lookup yields CDR1 SEHNR and CDR2 FQNEAQ (reference sequence). The DNA for the CDR3 is TGTGCCAGCAGTCCGGGACGGCACACGGATGAGCAGTTCTTC. Its protein is CASSPGRHTDEQFF.

The chain joins TRBV20-1 to TRBJ1-4; D unresolved. The germline V gene has CDR1 DFQATT and CDR2 SNEGSKA (reference sequence). V was clipped by 2 bases and J by 8 bases, with 9 bases between them. CDR3 size: 12 residues. The CDR3 bases are TGCAGTGCTAGAAGTTCAGAGGAAAAACTGTTTTTT. It is translated as CSARSSEEKLFF.

This clonotype was seen more than once but under ten times. This chain joins TRBV24-1 and TRBJ2-2; D is possibly TRBD1 (6 bases). CDR1 and CDR2 (germline): KGHDR, SFDVKD. Trimming took off 2 bases at V and 0 bases at J, with 6 bases between the two ends. The CDR3 length is 15 residues. In DNA, the CDR3 is TGTGCCACCAGTGATTACAGGGCGAACACCGGGGAGCTGTTTTTT. It is translated as CATSDYRANTGELFF.

This clonotype was observed a single time. The chain has TRBV12-3 or TRBV12-4 and TRBJ2-1, with 10 bases aligning to TRBD2. Unmatched junction bases numbered 8, after V lost 10 bases and J lost 2 bases. The CDR3 consists of 15 residues. This CDR3 is CAISRAGGPYNEQFF. The CDR3, as DNA: TGTGCCATCAGCAGAGCGGGAGGGCCCTACAATGAGCAGTTCTTC.

This clonotype showed up many times. This chain's CDR3 is CASSQRTGNEQYF. Here the CDR3 DNA reads TGCGCCAGCAGCCAACGGACAGGGAACGAGCAGTACTTC. The chain uses TRBV4-3 and TRBJ2-7; 8 nucleotides align to TRBD1. Germline trimming cut 2 bases from V and 5 bases from J; bases unmatched to any gene: 2. Per the germline V gene, CDR1 is LGHNA and CDR2 is YSLEER. The CDR3 totals 13 residues.